This T cell receptor beta chain was captured by sequencing in a study of blood T cell repertoires in COVID-19. At the level of the study: PBMCs, B-cell-depleted T cells, or T cells provided the cDNA or gDNA that made up the material.

Profiling relied on immunoSEQ multiplex PCR, and the TCRdb table lists in-frame clones only, not all of them. The sample has 88,000 or so clones; 80% to 90% are singletons. Trimming took off 1 base at V and 1 base at J, with 14 bases between the two ends. The CDR3 has 16 amino acids. CDR1 is SGHTA and CDR2 is FQGTGA in the germline V gene. The chain uses TRBV7-3 and TRBJ2-7; possible D gene TRBD2, 6 bases. Source material: PBMCs or T cells enriched from blood (not recorded which). The clonotype comes from a woman aged 45 to 65 with acute COVID-19. CDR3 in DNA: TGTGCCAGCAGCTTAAGGGGGAGGCCGAGTTCCTACGAGCAGTACTTC. This codes for CASSLRGRPSSYEQYF.